The clone carrying this T cell receptor beta chain was counted between two and nine times. Its target is unknown. This sample is part of a study of blood T cells in healthy people across ages. Study context: The capture of about one barcoded beta molecule per two T cells was achieved by template switching. Study-level points and caveats: A strong correlation was seen between TCR beta diversity and naive T cell percentage.

Combining a sample-barcoded 5' primer with a J-beta primer mix, a second PCR ran for roughly 7 to 12 cycles. From the 5' RACE reads, TCRdb called clonotypes with MiXCR, one entry per CDR3 protein. The sample includes some 760,000 distinct CDR3 sequences, approximately 25% of them seen just once. V dropped 7 bases and J dropped 1; count of bases not matched to a gene: 6. The CDR3 consists of 14 residues. Germline V lookup: CDR1 MNHNS, CDR2 SASEGT. These sequences were also reported in another study, on T cells of mothers and their children. That work adds: Samples were obtained from three healthy Caucasian mothers and their six children. Persistent microchimeric T cell clones were not found at ~100 per million sensitivity.

This TCR was sampled from a boy between 10 and 17 years old in good health. The chain couples TRBV6-1 to TRBJ2-5, with 7 bases fitting TRBD2. Sample: blood. The CDR3 here is CASTGGYPQETQYF. CDR3 nucleotide sequence: TGTGCCAGCACCGGGGGGTACCCCCAAGAGACCCAGTACTTC.